The 13 T cell receptor beta chains presented below share a single source sample, sequenced in a study of cytomegalovirus exposure and HLA in healthy donors. A multiplex PCR was run with 60 Vbeta primers and 13 Jbeta primers. Some clones are missing from TCRdb's copy, which holds only in-frame ones; the method was immunoSEQ multiplex PCR. The sample lists 150,000 to 200,000 clones, about 80% occurring once. The sample was PBMCs. These receptors were taken from a man between 40 and 49 years old in good health and CMV-seronegative.

The chain links TRBV30 to TRBJ2-1, with 9 bases aligning to TRBD2. The CDR3 is 16 residues long. The germline V gene encodes CDR1 GTSNPN and CDR2 SVGIG (reference sequence). The V gene end was trimmed by 0 bases and the J gene end by 4 bases; junction bases not matched to a gene: 7. As DNA, the CDR3 is TGTGCCTGGAGTGTGTTTAGCGGGAGTCAATACAATGAGCAGTTCTTC. Encoded protein: CAWSVFSGSQYNEQFF.

The table lists this clone with a few counts. The rearrangement uses TRBV7-8 and TRBJ2-6; perhaps TRBD1 as D (6 bases). The length of the CDR3 is 18 residues. V lost 10 bases and J 0 bases, leaving 22 bases between the germline ends. Germline V gene sequence: CDR1 SGHVS, CDR2 FQNEAQ. The CDR3 region is CATRTGFPPSSGANVLTF. The CDR3 DNA is TGTGCCACTCGAACAGGGTTCCCCCCTAGCTCTGGGGCCAACGTCCTGACTTTC. Full variable domain (rest looked up from reference TRBV7-8 and TRBJ2-6): GAGVSQSPRYKVAKRGQDVALRCDPISGHVSLFWYQQALGQGPEFLTYFQNEAQLDKSGLPSDRFFAERPEGSVSTLKIQRTQQEDSAVYLCATRTGFPPSSGANVLTFGAGSRLTVL.

In this sample, this clone turned up once. The CDR3 DNA sequence: TGTGCCAGCAGCCCCGGCGTCGACTTCTCCTACAATGAGCAGTTCTTC. As protein: CASSPGVDFSYNEQFF. V usage is TRBV5-4 and J usage is TRBJ2-1; unclear D gene. Trimming pared 4 bases from V and 0 bases from J, leaving 14 bases between. Per germline, CDR1 SGHNT and CDR2 YYREEE (reference sequence). The CDR3 is made up of 16 amino acids.

The V and J genes are TRBV27 and TRBJ1-1; a possible D gene is TRBD1 (5 bases). Trimming cost V 8 bases and J 4 bases, with 17 bases left between them. Looked up from germline, CDR1 is MNHEY and CDR2 is SMNVEV (reference sequence). The CDR3 is made up of 14 amino acids. CDR3: CASRHPGWGTEAFF. As DNA, the CDR3 is TGTGCCAGCCGCCACCCAGGGTGGGGCACTGAAGCTTTCTTT.

The chain couples TRBV9 to TRBJ1-1, with D possibly being TRBD1 (5 bases). The CDR3 is 14 amino acids. Per germline, CDR1 SGDLS and CDR2 YYNGEE. V was cut by 2 bases and J by 0 bases, with 8 bases left in between. CDR3 sequence: CASSVDTLNTEAFF. The CDR3 bases are TGTGCCAGCAGCGTGGACACCTTGAACACTGAAGCTTTCTTT.

V usage is TRBV19 and J usage is TRBJ2-1; TRBD1 matches at 9 bases. CDR1 is LNHDA, CDR2 SQIVND, per germline (reference sequence). The CDR3 contains 14 residues. V shed 4 bases and J 4 bases; nucleotides not matched to a gene: 2. The CDR3 sequence is CASSRDRAYNEQFF. In nucleotides, the CDR3 is TGTGCCAGTAGTAGGGACAGGGCTTACAATGAGCAGTTCTTC.

The genes are TRBV7-8 and TRBJ2-3; 7 nucleotides agree with TRBD2. Germline CDR1 and CDR2: SGHVS and FQNEAQ. The V segment lost 3 bases and the J segment 3 bases; nucleotides outside the gene matches: 0. This CDR3 has 13 residues. In nucleotides, the CDR3 is TGTGCCAGCAGCTTTAGCGGGACAGATACGCAGTATTTT. Its protein is CASSFSGTDTQYF.

The chain joins TRBV5-4 to TRBJ1-1; TRBD1 might be the D (6 bases). The CDR3 consists of 13 residues. Looked up from germline, CDR1 is SGHNT and CDR2 is YYREEE (reference sequence). Deletions cut 3 bases from V and 2 bases from J, with 8 bases between. DNA of the CDR3: TGTGCCAGCAGCTGGGACACCAACACTGAAGCTTTCTTT. It is translated as CASSWDTNTEAFF. Variable domain in full (rest from reference TRBV5-4 and TRBJ1-1): ETGVTQSPTHLIKTRGQQVTLRCSSQSGHNTVSWYQQALGQGPQFIFQYYREEENGRGNFPPRFSGLQFPNYSSELNVNALELDDSALYLCASSWDTNTEAFFGQGTRLTVV.

The chain uses TRBV10-3 and TRBJ2-7; D is ambiguous. CDR3 length: 12 amino acids. Germline V gene sequence: CDR1 ENHRY, CDR2 SYGVKD. With 1 base removed from V and 3 bases from J, the gap between germline ends came to 4 bases. The CDR3 spells CAISEYSYEQYV. The CDR3 DNA reads TGTGCCATCAGTGAGTACAGCTACGAGCAGTACGTC.

The chain recombines TRBV30 with TRBJ2-3; weak D call: TRBD2 (7 bases). CDR3 length equals 16 residues. V dropped 2 bases and J dropped 0 bases, with 15 bases sitting between them. Germline V gives CDR1 GTSNPN, CDR2 SVGIG (reference sequence). The CDR3 DNA reads TGTGCCTGGAGTAACTTCGGGGGGCTTAGCACAGATACGCAGTATTTT. It yields the protein CAWSNFGGLSTDTQYF.

The CDR3 sequence: CASSGASVRDSYEQYV. The CDR3 region has the DNA TGTGCCAGCAGTGGGGCTAGCGTGCGAGACTCCTACGAGCAGTACGTC. This chain links TRBV28 with TRBJ2-7; TRBD2 is a possible D gene (6 bases). The CDR3 loop spans 16 amino acids. Germline V gene lookup returns CDR1 MDHEN and CDR2 SYDVKM. The ends were cut back, 5 bases at V and 0 bases at J, with 17 bases in the middle.

The rearrangement uses TRBV21-1 and TRBJ2-1; the D call of TRBD2 is as the table states it, not checked on the DNA. TRBV21-1 is noted as a pseudogene. The CDR3 loop spans 19 amino acids. CDR3 residues: CASGRWTVTGTSGRGEQFF. The DNA of the CDR3 is TGTGCCAGCGGGCGCTGGACAGTGACCGGGACTAGCGGGAGGGGTGAGCAGTTCTTC.

V usage is TRBV7-7 and J usage is TRBJ2-5; weak D call: TRBD2 (5 bases). This CDR3 region has 15 residues. Deletions cut 5 bases from V and 0 bases from J, with 13 bases between. The V gene's germline CDR1 is SSHAT and CDR2 FNYEAQ (reference sequence). CDR3 residues: CASSLTAGYQETQYF. Here the CDR3 DNA reads TGTGCCAGCAGCCTTACGGCGGGCTACCAAGAGACCCAGTACTTC.